The 5 T cell receptor beta chains reported below all come from one sample, sequenced in a study of OX40 agonist ivuxolimab in advanced cancers. The method was immunoSEQ multiplex PCR; TCRdb's version includes in-frame clones alone and lacks a portion of them. The table has about 68,000 clones, roughly nine tenths seen once. The specimen was CD4+ or CD8+ T cells sorted from blood, collected in a trial of the OX40 agonist ivuxolimab. These receptors originate from an adult with an advanced solid tumor such as melanoma, head and neck, liver or kidney cancer.

V usage is TRBV5-1 and J usage is TRBJ2-7; tentatively, D is TRBD1 (6 bases). This CDR3 contains 17 residues. V dropped 4 bases and J dropped 5 bases, with 25 bases sitting between them. CDR1 is SGHRS, CDR2 YFSETQ, per germline. Here the CDR3 DNA reads TGCGCCAGCAGCCCCGCCCGAACTGGACAGAACATAGACGAGCAGTACTTC. This encodes CASSPARTGQNIDEQYF.

The chain combines TRBV29-1 with TRBJ2-3, with D perhaps matching TRBD2 (5 bases). V dropped 1 base and J dropped 1 base, with 9 bases sitting between them. The CDR3 has 14 residues. CDR1 SQVTM and CDR2 ANQGSEA come from the germline V gene. Written as DNA, the CDR3 is TGCAGCGTTGAAGTGCTCGGGGGCACAGATACGCAGTATTTT. Translation gives CSVEVLGGTDTQYF.

The chain joins TRBV6-5 to TRBJ2-7; D may match TRBD1 or TRBD2 (5 bases each). This CDR3 region has 15 residues. Trimming cost V 6 bases and J 3 bases, with 18 bases left between them. Germline CDR1 MNHEY, CDR2 SVGAGI. The DNA for the CDR3 is TGTGCCAGCAGAACCGGGACGCGGGTGGGCTACGAGCAGTACTTC. Protein product: CASRTGTRVGYEQYF.

For the CDR3, the DNA is TGTGCCAGCAGCCAAGCCGGGAGCGGGGGAGGAGATACGCAGTATTTT. This gives the protein CASSQAGSGGGDTQYF. V gene TRBV4-2 combines with J gene TRBJ2-3; 8 nucleotides agree with TRBD2. Germline lookup yields CDR1 LGHNA and CDR2 YNFKEQ. The CDR3 has 16 amino acids. V trimming: 1 base; J trimming: 5 bases; junction bases outside the gene matches: 8.

The chain employs TRBV6-1 and TRBJ2-2; D gene ambiguous. Germline-derived CDR1 and CDR2 are MNHNS and SASEGT. V shed 5 bases and J shed 1 base, with 11 bases lying between them. The CDR3 has 15 residues. CDR3 DNA: TGTGCCAGCAGTTTAGGTTCGGGGAACACCGGGGAGCTGTTTTTT. Its protein product is CASSLGSGNTGELFF.